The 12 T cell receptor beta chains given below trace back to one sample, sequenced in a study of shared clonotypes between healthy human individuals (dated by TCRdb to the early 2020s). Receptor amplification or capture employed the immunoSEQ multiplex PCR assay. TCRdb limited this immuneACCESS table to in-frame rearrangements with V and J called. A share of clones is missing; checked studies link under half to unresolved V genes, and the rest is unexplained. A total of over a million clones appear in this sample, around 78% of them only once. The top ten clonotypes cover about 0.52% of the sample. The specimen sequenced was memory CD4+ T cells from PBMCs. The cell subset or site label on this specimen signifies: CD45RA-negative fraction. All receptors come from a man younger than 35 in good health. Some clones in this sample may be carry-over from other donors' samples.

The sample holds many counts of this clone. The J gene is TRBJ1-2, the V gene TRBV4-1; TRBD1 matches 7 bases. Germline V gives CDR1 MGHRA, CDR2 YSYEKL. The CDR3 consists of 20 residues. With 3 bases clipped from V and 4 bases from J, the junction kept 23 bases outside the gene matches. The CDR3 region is CASSQARSGGGRGGGYGYTF. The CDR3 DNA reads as TGCGCCAGCAGCCAGGCCAGATCAGGGGGAGGCAGGGGAGGAGGCTATGGCTACACCTTC.

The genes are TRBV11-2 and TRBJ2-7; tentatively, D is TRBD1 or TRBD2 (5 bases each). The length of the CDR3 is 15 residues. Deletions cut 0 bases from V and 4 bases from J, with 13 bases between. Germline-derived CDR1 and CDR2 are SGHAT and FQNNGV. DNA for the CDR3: TGTGCCAGCAGCTTAGATCGGTTTGGGGGATACGAGCAGTACTTC. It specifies CASSLDRFGGYEQYF.

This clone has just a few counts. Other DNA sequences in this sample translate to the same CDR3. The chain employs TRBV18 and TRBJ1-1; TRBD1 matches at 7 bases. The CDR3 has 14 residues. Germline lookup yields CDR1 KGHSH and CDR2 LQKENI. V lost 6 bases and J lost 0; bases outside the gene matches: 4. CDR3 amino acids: CASSPGTVNTEAFF. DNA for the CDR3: TGTGCCAGCTCGCCTGGGACAGTGAACACTGAAGCTTTCTTT.

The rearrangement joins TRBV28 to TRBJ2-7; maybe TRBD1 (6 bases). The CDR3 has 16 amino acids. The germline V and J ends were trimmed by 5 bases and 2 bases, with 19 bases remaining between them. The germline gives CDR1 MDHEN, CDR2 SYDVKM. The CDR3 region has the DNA TGTGCCAGCAGTCCTCCCCGGGACACCGTAACCTACGAGCAGTACTTC. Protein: CASSPPRDTVTYEQYF.

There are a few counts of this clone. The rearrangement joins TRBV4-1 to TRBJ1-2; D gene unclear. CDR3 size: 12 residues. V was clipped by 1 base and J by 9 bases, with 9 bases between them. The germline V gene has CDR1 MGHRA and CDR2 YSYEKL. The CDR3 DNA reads TGCGCCAGCAGCCAAGCGGGTGGCCGCTACACCTTC. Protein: CASSQAGGRYTF.

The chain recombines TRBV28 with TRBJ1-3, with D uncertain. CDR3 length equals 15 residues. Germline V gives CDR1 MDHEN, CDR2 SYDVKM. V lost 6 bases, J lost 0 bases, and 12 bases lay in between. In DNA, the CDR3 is TGTGCCAGCAGCCCGCGACGCTTCTCTGGAAACACCATATATTTT. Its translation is CASSPRRFSGNTIYF.

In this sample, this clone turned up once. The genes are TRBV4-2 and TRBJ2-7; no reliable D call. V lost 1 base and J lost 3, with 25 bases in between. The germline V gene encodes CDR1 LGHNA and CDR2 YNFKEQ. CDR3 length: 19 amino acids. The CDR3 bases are TGTGCCAGCAGCCAAGCAGTGGGATTGGGCCTACAGAGCATCTACGAGCAGTACTTC. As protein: CASSQAVGLGLQSIYEQYF.

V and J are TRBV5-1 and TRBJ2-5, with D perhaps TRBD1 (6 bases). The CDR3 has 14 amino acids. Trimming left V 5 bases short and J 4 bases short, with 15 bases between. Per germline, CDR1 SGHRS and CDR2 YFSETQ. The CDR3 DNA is TGCGCCAGCAGTCACCAACAGGGAAGAGAGACCCAGTACTTC. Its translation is CASSHQQGRETQYF. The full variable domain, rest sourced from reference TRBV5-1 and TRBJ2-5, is KAGVTQTPRYLIKTRGQQVTLSCSPISGHRSVSWYQQTPGQGLQFLFEYFSETQRNKGNFPGRFSGRQFSNSRSEMNVSTLELGDSALYLCASSHQQGRETQYFGPGTRLLVL.

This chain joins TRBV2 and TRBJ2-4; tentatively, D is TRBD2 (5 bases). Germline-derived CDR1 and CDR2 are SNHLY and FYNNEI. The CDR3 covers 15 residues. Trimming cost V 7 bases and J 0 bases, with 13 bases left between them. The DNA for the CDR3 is TGTGCCAGCAACCGGGAAGTACTAGCCAAAAACATTCAGTACTTC. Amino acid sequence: CASNREVLAKNIQYF.

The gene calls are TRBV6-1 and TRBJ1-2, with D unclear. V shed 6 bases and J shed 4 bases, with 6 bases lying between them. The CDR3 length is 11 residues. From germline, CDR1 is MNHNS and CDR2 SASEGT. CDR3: CASREFYGYTF. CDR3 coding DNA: TGTGCCAGCAGGGAGTTCTATGGCTACACCTTC.

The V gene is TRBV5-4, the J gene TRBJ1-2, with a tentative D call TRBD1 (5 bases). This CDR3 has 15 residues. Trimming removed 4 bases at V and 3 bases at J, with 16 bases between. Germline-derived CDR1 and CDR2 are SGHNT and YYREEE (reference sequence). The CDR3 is CASSPYWGGDYGYTF. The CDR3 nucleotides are TGTGCCAGCAGCCCCTATTGGGGGGGAGACTATGGCTACACCTTC. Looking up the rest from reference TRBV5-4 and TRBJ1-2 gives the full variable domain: ETGVTQSPTHLIKTRGQQVTLRCSSQSGHNTVSWYQQALGQGPQFIFQYYREEENGRGNFPPRFSGLQFPNYSSELNVNALELDDSALYLCASSPYWGGDYGYTFGSGTRLTVV.

Here the CDR3 reads CSAGPPSGRVNTGELFF. The CDR3 nucleotides are TGCAGCGCCGGCCCGCCTAGCGGGAGGGTGAACACCGGGGAGCTGTTTTTT. V usage is TRBV29-1 and J usage is TRBJ2-2, with 12 bases aligning to TRBD2. Germline V gives CDR1 SQVTM, CDR2 ANQGSEA. The CDR3 covers 17 residues. J lost 1 base, V lost 7 bases, and 10 bases had no gene match.